The 28 T cell receptor beta chains listed next were all sequenced from one sample in a study of shared clonotypes between healthy human individuals. Some clones are missing from TCRdb's copy, which holds only in-frame ones; the method was immunoSEQ multiplex PCR. The sample has 1,500,000 or so clones, approximately 98.5% seen once. Source material: naive CD4+ T cells sorted from blood. Stated subset: CD45RA+ positively selected. The receptors were gathered from a young man in good health.

CDR3 nucleotide sequence: TGTGCCAGCAGTCGTATCGTGGGAGCCTACAATGAGCAGTTCTTC. It codes for CASSRIVGAYNEQFF. This rearrangement joins TRBV5-4 to TRBJ2-1; weak D call: TRBD2 (5 bases). V was pared by 5 bases and J by 2 bases, with 14 bases between. Germline V gene data show CDR1 as SGHNT and CDR2 as YYREEE (reference sequence). CDR3 length: 15 residues.

As concerns this clone: The sample has other DNA sequences that encode this CDR3 too. The chain recombines TRBV19 with TRBJ1-1; no firm D call. Germline CDR1 and CDR2: LNHDA and SQIVND (reference sequence). This CDR3 has 13 amino acids. Trimming took 2 bases from V and 1 from J, leaving 5 bases between them. CDR3 loop: CASSITRNTEAFF. As DNA, the CDR3 is TGTGCCAGTAGTATAACCAGGAACACTGAAGCTTTCTTT.

DNA of the CDR3: TGTGCCAGCAGGATGCTAGCGGAAAGCTCCTACGAGCAGTACTTC. Its translation is CASRMLAESSYEQYF. The chain couples TRBV6-1 to TRBJ2-7, with 7 positions matching TRBD2. The germline gives CDR1 MNHNS, CDR2 SASEGT. V was clipped by 6 bases and J by 0 bases; unmatched bases: 8. This CDR3 has 15 residues.

V is TRBV10-3 and J is TRBJ1-4; D is uncertain. V lost 0 bases, J lost 7 bases, and 6 bases lay in between. Germline-derived CDR1 and CDR2 are ENHRY and SYGVKD. The CDR3 has 13 residues. The CDR3 is CAISESAGEKLFF. DNA for the CDR3: TGTGCCATCAGTGAGTCGGCGGGTGAAAAACTGTTTTTT.

This CDR3 is CAISAWGSSGEQYF. The CDR3 DNA reads as TGTGCCATCAGTGCCTGGGGGTCCTCTGGTGAGCAGTACTTC. This sequence joins TRBV10-3 and TRBJ2-7; D possibly matches TRBD1 or TRBD2 (5 bases each). The V end lost 4 bases, the J end lost 7 bases, and 17 bases lay between the germline ends. CDR1 and CDR2 (germline): ENHRY, SYGVKD. The CDR3 extends over 14 amino acids.

V usage is TRBV5-5 and J usage is TRBJ2-5, with 7 bases fitting TRBD1. CDR3 size: 15 residues. The V segment lost 3 bases and the J segment 0 bases; nucleotides outside the gene matches: 5. Germline V gives CDR1 SGHKS, CDR2 YYEKEE (reference sequence). The CDR3 reads CASSSPQGYQETQYF. As DNA, the CDR3 is TGTGCCAGCAGCTCTCCACAGGGGTACCAAGAGACCCAGTACTTC.

In the case of this clone: Distinct nucleotide sequences in the sample also encode this CDR3. The V call is TRBV5-1, the J call TRBJ2-5; 8 nucleotides line up with TRBD2. CDR3 length: 15 residues. Germline V gives CDR1 SGHRS, CDR2 YFSETQ. J lost 2 bases, V lost 3 bases, and 6 bases had no gene match. The CDR3: CASSSGLAGQETQYF. In DNA, the CDR3 is TGCGCCAGCAGCTCTGGATTAGCGGGGCAAGAGACCCAGTACTTC. Supplemented by reference TRBV5-1 and TRBJ2-5, the full variable domain reads KAGVTQTPRYLIKTRGQQVTLSCSPISGHRSVSWYQQTPGQGLQFLFEYFSETQRNKGNFPGRFSGRQFSNSRSEMNVSTLELGDSALYLCASSSGLAGQETQYFGPGTRLLVL.

The chain combines TRBV28 with TRBJ1-2; D is ambiguous. Germline assignment: CDR1 MDHEN and CDR2 SYDVKM. The CDR3 extends over 14 amino acids. V was cut by 6 bases and J by 6 bases, with 17 bases left in between. Here the CDR3 reads CASRNPGVLDGYTF. In nucleotides, the CDR3 is TGTGCCAGCAGAAACCCCGGGGTTCTCGATGGCTACACCTTC.

The J gene is TRBJ2-7, the V gene TRBV6-5; possible D gene TRBD2, 7 bases. The CDR3 spans 15 residues. The ends were cut back, 5 bases at V and 4 bases at J, with 18 bases in the middle. CDR1 is MNHEY, CDR2 SVGAGI, per germline. CDR3 DNA: TGTGCCAGCAGTGCCTCGGGGGGCGTTCGATACGAGCAGTACTTC. Its protein is CASSASGGVRYEQYF.

The chain joins TRBV18 to TRBJ2-5, with D perhaps matching TRBD2 (5 bases). Germline values: CDR1 KGHSH, CDR2 LQKENI. The CDR3 contains 14 residues. The ends were cut back, 2 bases at V and 1 base at J, with 8 bases in the middle. CDR3 DNA sequence: TGTGCCAGCTCACCAAGAGGGCTCCAAGAGACCCAGTACTTC. Its protein is CASSPRGLQETQYF.

The table lists this clone with a count of one. The chain has TRBV11-2 and TRBJ2-5, with TRBD1 identical over 9 bases. V shed 4 bases and J 4 bases; nucleotides not matched to a gene: 13. CDR1 and CDR2 (germline): SGHAT, FQNNGV. The CDR3 has 17 amino acids. The CDR3 spells CASSYSGQGILRETQYF. The CDR3 nucleotides read TGTGCCAGCAGCTACTCAGGACAGGGGATATTACGAGAGACCCAGTACTTC.

The J gene is TRBJ1-1, the V gene TRBV5-1; D may be TRBD1 (6 bases). V was trimmed by 1 base and J by 6 bases, leaving 10 bases between them. CDR1 SGHRS and CDR2 YFSETQ come from the germline V gene. The CDR3 is 13 amino acids. CDR3 nucleotides: TGCGCCAGCAGCTTGAGCCAGGGGCCTGAAGCTTTCTTT. As protein: CASSLSQGPEAFF.

The rearrangement links TRBV7-2 to TRBJ2-1; no clear D gene. CDR1 is SGHTA and CDR2 is FQGNSA in the germline V gene. Between the trimmed V and J ends, which lost 3 bases and 2 bases, there was a span of 8 bases. The CDR3 covers 14 residues. CDR3 loop: CASSLSVPYNEQFF. Here the CDR3 DNA reads TGTGCCAGCAGCTTGAGCGTCCCCTACAATGAGCAGTTCTTC.

On this clone: In the same sample, other DNA sequences code for this CDR3. The chain has TRBV6-5 and TRBJ2-7, with 9 bases aligning to TRBD1. Germline V CDR1 and CDR2: MNHEY, SVGAGI. The junction had 3 bases not matched to a gene; V was cut back by 6 bases and J by 0 bases. This CDR3 comprises 14 residues. CDR3 DNA sequence: TGTGCCAGCAGCAGGACAGGGGCCTCCTACGAGCAGTACTTC. Its protein is CASSRTGASYEQYF.

This clone was counted a single time. This rearrangement joins TRBV30 to TRBJ2-7; 14 bases map to TRBD2. From germline, CDR1 is GTSNPN and CDR2 SVGIG (reference sequence). The CDR3 spans 15 residues. After removal of 2 bases from V and 7 bases from J, the junction contained 7 bases not matched to a gene. CDR3 sequence (DNA): TGTGCCTGGAGTCCGGGACTAGCGGGAGTTAGAGAGCAGTACTTC. Amino acids: CAWSPGLAGVREQYF.

CDR3 protein: CSAENLEQFF. CDR3 sequence (DNA): TGCAGCGCGGAGAATCTTGAGCAGTTCTTC. The rearrangement joins TRBV29-1 to TRBJ2-1; D unresolved. Germline V lookup: CDR1 SQVTM, CDR2 ANQGSEA. Trimming removed 7 bases from V and 9 bases from J, with 10 bases in between. This CDR3 region has 10 residues.

The gene calls are TRBV9 and TRBJ1-1; a possible D gene is TRBD1 (5 bases). The germline V and J ends were trimmed by 0 bases and 5 bases, with 17 bases remaining between them. CDR1 is SGDLS and CDR2 is YYNGEE in the germline V gene. This CDR3 is built from 16 residues. The CDR3 sequence: CASSVEPHEGSTEAFF. In DNA, the CDR3 is TGTGCCAGCAGCGTAGAGCCGCATGAGGGGAGTACTGAAGCTTTCTTT.

This chain joins TRBV5-5 and TRBJ2-1; the match to TRBD2 covers 9 bases. The ends lost 6 bases at V and 1 base at J; junction bases unmatched: 17. The V gene's germline CDR1 is SGHKS and CDR2 YYEKEE (reference sequence). The CDR3 extends over 19 amino acids. This CDR3 is CASTRRLAEGGRSYNEQFF. In DNA, the CDR3 is TGTGCCAGCACCCGACGACTAGCGGAGGGAGGGAGGTCCTACAATGAGCAGTTCTTC. Filled out from reference TRBV5-5 and TRBJ2-1, the complete variable domain reads DAGVTQSPTHLIKTRGQQVTLRCSPISGHKSVSWYQQVLGQGPQFIFQYYEKEERGRGNFPDRFSARQFPNYSSELNVNALLLGDSALYLCASTRRLAEGGRSYNEQFFGPGTRLTVL.

The J gene is TRBJ1-1, the V gene TRBV7-9; D gene unclear. The CDR3 runs 10 residues. V dropped 1 base and J dropped 11 bases, with 5 bases sitting between them. The germline V gene encodes CDR1 SEHNR and CDR2 FQNEAQ (reference sequence). The CDR3 DNA reads as TGTGCCAGCAGCTTAGATGACGCTTTCTTT. Encoded protein: CASSLDDAFF.

This chain links TRBV5-1 with TRBJ2-5; D is ambiguous. The germline V and J ends were trimmed by 0 bases and 2 bases, with 14 bases remaining between them. The CDR3 runs to 16 residues. Germline V gene sequence: CDR1 SGHRS, CDR2 YFSETQ. This CDR3 is CASSLGGRSGQETQYF. As DNA, the CDR3 is TGCGCCAGCAGCTTGGGCGGTCGGAGTGGTCAAGAGACCCAGTACTTC.

The chain joins TRBV20-1 to TRBJ1-1; D unresolved. The ends were cut back, 2 bases at V and 7 bases at J, with 8 bases in the middle. The germline V gene encodes CDR1 DFQATT and CDR2 SNEGSKA (reference sequence). This CDR3 is 11 amino acids long. This CDR3 reads CSARLGIEAFF. Here the CDR3 DNA reads TGCAGTGCTAGATTGGGGATTGAAGCTTTCTTT.

The chain employs TRBV15 and TRBJ2-7, with 8 bases identical to TRBD1. Germline CDR1 is LNHNV and CDR2 is YYDKDF (reference sequence). This CDR3 comprises 17 residues. With 0 bases clipped from V and 7 bases from J, the junction kept 14 bases outside the gene matches. CDR3 amino acids: CATSREPRTGLRGEQYF. The CDR3 nucleotides read TGTGCCACCAGCAGAGAGCCCCGGACAGGGTTGCGTGGGGAGCAGTACTTC.

This chain joins TRBV28 and TRBJ2-1; D uncertain. Trimming pared 5 bases from V and 1 base from J, leaving 6 bases between. CDR3 length: 13 residues. Germline loops: CDR1 MDHEN, CDR2 SYDVKM. The CDR3 nucleotides are TGTGCCAGCAGTCCACTTTCCTACAATGAGCAGTTCTTC. It is translated as CASSPLSYNEQFF.

This chain uses TRBV5-6 with TRBJ2-5; D uncertain. The CDR3 is 14 residues long. Trimming cost V 0 bases and J 1 base, with 7 bases left between them. Looked up from germline, CDR1 is SGHDT and CDR2 is YYEEEE. This CDR3 reads CASSLGGLQETQYF. CDR3 DNA sequence: TGTGCCAGCAGCTTGGGCGGCCTCCAAGAGACCCAGTACTTC.

CDR3 DNA: TGTGCCAGCACCGGAGGAACCTACGAGCAGTACTTC. Translating it yields CASTGGTYEQYF. The chain uses TRBV27 and TRBJ2-7; possible D gene TRBD2, 5 bases. The CDR3 sequence is 12 residues long. The germline V gene has CDR1 MNHEY and CDR2 SMNVEV (reference sequence). Trimming removed 7 bases at V and 2 bases at J, with 9 bases between.

This sequence joins TRBV7-2 and TRBJ1-1; weak D call: TRBD1 (6 bases). Germline V gene sequence: CDR1 SGHTA, CDR2 FQGNSA. Between the trimmed V and J ends, which lost 5 bases and 5 bases, there was a span of 12 bases. The CDR3 is 13 residues long. The chain's CDR3 is CASSPYRETEAFF. DNA for the CDR3: TGTGCCAGCAGCCCCTACAGGGAAACTGAAGCTTTCTTT.

The genes are TRBV7-9 and TRBJ2-2, with 9 positions matching TRBD2. The CDR3 length is 17 residues. The J segment lost 3 bases and the V segment lost 4 bases, leaving 9 bases of the junction unmatched. CDR1 is SEHNR, CDR2 FQNEAQ, per germline (reference sequence). The CDR3, as DNA: TGTGCCAGCAGCTCCCCCGGGCGGGAGGGCCACACCGGGGAGCTGTTTTTT. Protein: CASSSPGREGHTGELFF.

This clone was picked up one time. CDR3 in amino acids: CASGNRMRGYGYTF. CDR3 sequence (DNA): TGTGCCAGCGGGAACAGGATGAGGGGCTATGGCTACACCTTC. This sequence joins TRBV28 and TRBJ1-2, with D perhaps TRBD1 (5 bases). Germline CDR1 is MDHEN and CDR2 is SYDVKM. This CDR3 region has 14 residues. Trimming stripped 8 bases from V and 4 bases from J, with 17 bases between.